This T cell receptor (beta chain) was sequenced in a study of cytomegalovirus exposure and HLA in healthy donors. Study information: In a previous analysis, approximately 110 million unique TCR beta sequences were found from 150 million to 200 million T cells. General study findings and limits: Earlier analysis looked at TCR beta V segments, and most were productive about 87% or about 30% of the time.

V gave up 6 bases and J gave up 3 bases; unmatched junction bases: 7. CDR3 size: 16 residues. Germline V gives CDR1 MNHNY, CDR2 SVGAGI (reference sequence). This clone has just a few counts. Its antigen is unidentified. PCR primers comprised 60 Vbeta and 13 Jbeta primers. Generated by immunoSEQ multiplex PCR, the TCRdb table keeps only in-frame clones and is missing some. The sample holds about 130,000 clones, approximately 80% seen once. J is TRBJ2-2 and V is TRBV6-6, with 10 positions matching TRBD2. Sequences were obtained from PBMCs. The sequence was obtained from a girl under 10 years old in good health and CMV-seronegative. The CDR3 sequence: CASSPKRGGDTGELFF. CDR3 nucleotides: TGTGCCAGCAGCCCGAAGCGGGGGGGTGACACCGGGGAGCTGTTTTTT.